Shown below are 8 T cell receptor beta chains from a single sample sequenced in a study of OX40 agonist ivuxolimab in advanced cancers. Using immunoSEQ multiplex PCR, the repertoire was profiled, and TCRdb retains in-frame clones only, with some absent. The sample lists 50,000 or so clones, just under 95% occurring once. Source: CD4+ or CD8+ T cells sorted from blood, taken in a trial of the OX40 agonist ivuxolimab. The receptors were gathered from an adult with an advanced solid tumor such as melanoma, head and neck, liver or kidney cancer.

The chain links TRBV6-5 to TRBJ1-2; no reliable D call. The CDR3 has 14 amino acids. CDR1 is MNHEY and CDR2 is SVGAGI in the germline V gene. V lost 5 bases, J lost 7 bases, and 17 bases lay in between. The CDR3 coding sequence is TGTGCCAGCAGTACCTTTCGGCGATTGAGTGGCTACACCTTC. Translation: CASSTFRRLSGYTF.

The J gene is TRBJ1-2, the V gene TRBV19; perhaps TRBD1 as D (5 bases). The CDR3 covers 17 residues. CDR1 and CDR2 from the germline V gene are LNHDA and SQIVND (reference sequence). Deletions cut 5 bases from V and 6 bases from J, with 25 bases between. CDR3 protein: CASSGTLGAWVQDGYTF. The CDR3 nucleotides are TGTGCCAGTAGTGGGACGTTAGGGGCCTGGGTGCAAGATGGCTACACCTTC.

The rearrangement links TRBV5-5 to TRBJ2-7; no definite D call. V dropped 0 bases and J dropped 1 base, with 11 bases sitting between them. The CDR3 is 15 amino acids. CDR1 is SGHKS, CDR2 YYEKEE, per germline (reference sequence). The CDR3 DNA is TGTGCCAGCAGCTTGGAAGGTCCCAGTTCCTACGAGCAGTACTTC. This sequence encodes CASSLEGPSSYEQYF.

The chain recombines TRBV4-1 with TRBJ2-1; 8 bases fit TRBD2. The V segment lost 0 bases and the J segment 8 bases; nucleotides outside the gene matches: 3. The CDR3 contains 14 residues. Germline CDR1 and CDR2: MGHRA and YSYEKL. The DNA of the CDR3 is TGCGCCAGCAGCCAAGATTCCGGGGGGGATGAGCAGTTCTTC. Its translation is CASSQDSGGDEQFF.

The CDR3 coding sequence is TGTGCCAGCAGCTTAGCACTAGCGGGCCTTTTCTACAATGAGCAGTTCTTC. Protein product: CASSLALAGLFYNEQFF. The chain uses TRBV7-2 and TRBJ2-1; 9 bases agree with TRBD2. J gave up 3 bases and V 0 bases, and 6 bases lay outside the gene matches. This CDR3 has 17 amino acids. Germline-derived CDR1 and CDR2 are SGHTA and FQGNSA.

This rearrangement joins TRBV19 to TRBJ2-7, with TRBD1 matching over 12 bases. Germline lookup yields CDR1 LNHDA and CDR2 SQIVND (reference sequence). Germline trimming cut 5 bases from V and 7 bases from J; bases unmatched to any gene: 9. This CDR3 contains 15 residues. CDR3 sequence reads: CASSGPGQGADEQYF. The DNA for the CDR3 is TGTGCCAGTAGTGGCCCGGGACAGGGGGCAGATGAGCAGTACTTC.

The rearrangement links TRBV9 to TRBJ2-1, with 9 bases fitting TRBD1. CDR3 size: 16 residues. Trimming cost V 0 bases and J 4 bases; bases outside gene matches: 5. The germline V gene has CDR1 SGDLS and CDR2 YYNGEE. DNA of the CDR3: TGTGCCAGCAGCGTAGGTACAGGGGGCCGGTACAATGAGCAGTTCTTC. Encoded protein: CASSVGTGGRYNEQFF.

J is TRBJ2-7 and V is TRBV7-6, with D perhaps matching TRBD1 (5 bases). Trimming removed 4 bases at V and 3 bases at J, with 10 bases between. The CDR3 covers 13 residues. CDR1 and CDR2 from the germline V gene are SGHVS and FNYEAQ. CDR3 DNA: TGTGCCAGCAGCTATCAGGGCAACTACGAGCAGTACTTC. Its translation: CASSYQGNYEQYF.